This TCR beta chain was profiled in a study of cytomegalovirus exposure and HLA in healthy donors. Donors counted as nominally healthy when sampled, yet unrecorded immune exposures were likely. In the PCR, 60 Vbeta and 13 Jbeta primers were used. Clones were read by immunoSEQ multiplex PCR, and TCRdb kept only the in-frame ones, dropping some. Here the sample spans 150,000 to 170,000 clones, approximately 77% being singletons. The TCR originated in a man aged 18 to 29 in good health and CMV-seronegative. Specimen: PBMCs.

CDR3 residues: CASSKASPSSYNEQFF. CDR3 nucleotides: TGTGCCAGTAGTAAGGCTAGCCCAAGCTCCTACAATGAGCAGTTCTTC. This sequence joins TRBV19 and TRBJ2-1; the D gene is possibly TRBD2 (5 bases). Per the germline V gene, CDR1 is LNHDA and CDR2 is SQIVND (reference sequence). Trimming stripped 4 bases from V and 0 bases from J, with 13 bases between. The CDR3 covers 16 residues.